This entry features one T cell receptor beta chain sequence. Its target is unknown. The protocol was immunoSEQ multiplex PCR, while the TCRdb copy is restricted to in-frame clones and leaves out a portion. The sample carries more than 110,000 clones, approximately 89% recorded once. The CDR3 sequence is 18 residues long. With 0 bases removed from V and 6 bases from J, the gap between germline ends came to 22 bases. Germline CDR1 reads LGHNA; CDR2 reads YNFKEQ. Genomic DNA (around 2 micrograms) was obtained from cryopreserved PBMCs for construction of TCR beta libraries. This entry belongs to a study of cytotoxic CD8 clonotypes in ibrutinib-treated CLL. Findings and caveats of the study: Public clonotypes, found uncommonly, either contracted or stayed stable on treatment. Increased clonality at ibrutinib response gave way to a return toward baseline at progression.

The source is a human donor with chronic lymphocytic leukemia. The chain links TRBV4-2 to TRBJ2-3; D may be TRBD2 (6 bases). The material was PBMCs, obtained after 12 months of ibrutinib treatment. The CDR3 sequence is CASSQELGAGAPFDTQYF. The CDR3 DNA is TGTGCCAGCAGCCAAGAGCTTGGAGCGGGTGCCCCTTTTGATACGCAGTATTTT.